These 25 T cell receptor beta chains were sequenced from one sample in a study of Graves' ophthalmopathy and Graves' hyperthyroidism. RNA transcripts were the source from which TCR beta CDR3 regions were amplified. RT-PCR in the first round used HTBI primers; a second-round multiplex PCR followed. One entry per CDR3 protein, called by TCRdb with MiXCR from the multiplex PCR reads. The sample records roughly 500,000 distinct CDR3 sequences, under 15% being singletons. The specimen was blood. All receptors come from a woman between 25 and 40 years old with Graves' ophthalmopathy.

This clonotype was recorded many times. The chain is built from TRBV12-3 or TRBV12-4 and TRBJ2-7, with 7 positions matching TRBD1. V lost 7 bases to trimming and J lost 6 bases; unmatched junction nucleotides: 9. The CDR3 contains 13 residues. CDR3 residues: CASKNTGDGEQYF. The DNA for the CDR3 is TGTGCCAGCAAAAATACAGGGGACGGCGAGCAGTACTTC.

The chain uses TRBV4-1 and TRBJ2-7; 9 bases fit TRBD1. The germline V gene encodes CDR1 MGHRA and CDR2 YSYEKL. The V gene end was trimmed by 3 bases and the J gene end by 3 bases; junction bases not matched to a gene: 3. The CDR3 has 14 amino acids. CDR3 residues: CASSHRDRDYEQYF. In nucleotides, the CDR3 is TGCGCCAGCAGCCACCGGGACAGGGACTACGAGCAGTACTTC.

This clonotype was seen at least ten times. This chain links TRBV2 with TRBJ1-1; tentatively, D is TRBD1 (5 bases). Trimming stripped 6 bases from V and 5 bases from J, with 25 bases between. CDR3 size: 17 residues. Germline V gives CDR1 SNHLY, CDR2 FYNNEI. The CDR3 sequence: CASRPMALVGVRTEAFF. CDR3 bases: TGTGCCAGCAGACCCATGGCCCTCGTGGGGGTGAGGACTGAAGCTTTCTTT. The complete variable domain, with remaining parts taken from reference TRBV2 and TRBJ1-1, reads EPEVTQTPSHQVTQMGQEVILRCVPISNHLYFYWYRQILGQKVEFLVSFYNNEISEKSEIFDDQFSVERPDGSNFTLKIRSTKLEDSAMYFCASRPMALVGVRTEAFFGQGTRLTVV.

This clonotype was recorded many times. The chain couples TRBV20-1 to TRBJ1-1; 7 nucleotides align to TRBD1. The ends lost 6 bases at V and 2 bases at J; junction bases unmatched: 9. This CDR3 contains 14 residues. Germline V lookup: CDR1 DFQATT, CDR2 SNEGSKA (reference sequence). The CDR3 here is CSANKGQANTEAFF. CDR3 in DNA: TGCAGTGCAAATAAAGGACAGGCAAACACTGAAGCTTTCTTT.

In its sample, this clonotype was seen many times. This sequence joins TRBV6-1 and TRBJ2-2; D is tentatively TRBD1 or TRBD2 (5 bases each). This CDR3 comprises 16 residues. Germline CDR1 MNHNS, CDR2 SASEGT. V lost 7 bases, J lost 2 bases, and 17 bases lay in between. CDR3 amino acids: CASKKSGTDNTGELFF. CDR3 sequence (DNA): TGTGCCAGCAAGAAATCCGGGACGGACAACACCGGGGAGCTGTTTTTT.

There are many counts of this clonotype. The chain joins TRBV6-5 to TRBJ1-2; 7 nucleotides align to TRBD1. The junction had 2 bases not matched to a gene; V was cut back by 0 bases and J by 4 bases. The germline V gene has CDR1 MNHEY and CDR2 SVGAGI. CDR3 length: 14 residues. The CDR3 DNA is TGTGCCAGCAGTTACTCCAGGGGGTTCTATGGCTACACCTTC. It encodes CASSYSRGFYGYTF.

This clonotype was seen at least ten times. The chain joins TRBV6-5 to TRBJ2-5, with 7 bases that match TRBD2. The CDR3 is 16 residues long. CDR1 MNHEY and CDR2 SVGAGI come from the germline V gene. The junction had 8 bases not matched to a gene; V was cut back by 0 bases and J by 4 bases. CDR3 in DNA: TGTGCCAGCAGTTACTCACCGGCGGGGGTCGGAGAGACCCAGTACTTC. It yields the protein CASSYSPAGVGETQYF.

This clonotype was recorded many times. This chain links TRBV29-1 with TRBJ1-5, with a possible D match to TRBD1 (5 bases). CDR3 size: 15 residues. CDR1 is SQVTM and CDR2 is ANQGSEA in the germline V gene. V gave up 3 bases and J gave up 0 bases, with 12 bases separating them. As DNA, the CDR3 is TGCAGCGTTGATAAGGGGAACCTTAGCAATCAGCCCCAGCATTTT. It is translated as CSVDKGNLSNQPQHF.

The chain employs TRBV6-1 and TRBJ1-1; possible D gene TRBD1, 5 bases. Trimming left V 6 bases short and J 4 bases short, with 12 bases between. Germline lookup yields CDR1 MNHNS and CDR2 SASEGT. The CDR3 is 13 residues long. CDR3 residues: CASRIQGGTEAFF. CDR3 nucleotides: TGTGCCAGCAGGATCCAGGGCGGCACTGAAGCTTTCTTT.

This clonotype was detected ten times or more. The chain is built from TRBV28 and TRBJ1-6, with D hard to call. This CDR3 comprises 12 residues. Trimming stripped 4 bases from V and 12 bases from J, with 10 bases between. Germline assignment: CDR1 MDHEN and CDR2 SYDVKM. The CDR3 sequence is CASSSTALPLHF. The CDR3 DNA follows: TGTGCCAGCAGTTCTACAGCCTTACCCCTCCACTTT.

The table lists this clonotype with many counts. The chain couples TRBV11-2 to TRBJ1-5; 7 bases line up with TRBD1. CDR1 is SGHAT and CDR2 is FQNNGV in the germline V gene. This CDR3 comprises 18 residues. The trim removed 1 base at V and 3 bases at J, leaving 12 bases unmatched. CDR3 coding DNA: TGTGCCAGCAGCTTAGGTCGAGGGGGCAAGAACCTCAATCAGCCCCAGCATTTT. It codes for CASSLGRGGKNLNQPQHF. The entire variable domain, with the rest obtained from reference TRBV11-2 and TRBJ1-5, is as follows: EAGVAQSPRYKIIEKRQSVAFWCNPISGHATLYWYQQILGQGPKLLIQFQNNGVVDDSQLPKDRFSAERLKGVDSTLKIQPAKLEDSAVYLCASSLGRGGKNLNQPQHFGDGTRLSIL.

This clonotype was counted between two and nine times. A read error may account for a junction end that differs from germline. This sequence joins TRBV6-5 and TRBJ2-4; 9 nucleotides agree with TRBD1. The germline V gene encodes CDR1 MNHEY and CDR2 SVGAGI. There are 16 residues in the CDR3. CDR3 residues: CASSLRDRAQGNIKYF. CDR3 sequence (DNA): TGTGCCAGCAGTCTACGGGACAGGGCTCAAGGGAACATTAAGTACTTC.

This clonotype appeared many times. The chain employs TRBV12-3 or TRBV12-4 and TRBJ2-7; D remains ambiguous. The germline V and J ends were trimmed by 4 bases and 7 bases, with 14 bases remaining between them. CDR3 length: 13 residues. The CDR3 bases are TGTGCCAGCAGTTCTCACCCGCTGAAGGAGCAGTACTTC. It specifies CASSSHPLKEQYF.

This clonotype was counted ten times or more. It may be a read error: a sequence one base away is much more abundant. The J gene is TRBJ2-2, the V gene TRBV6-1, with 8 bases lining up with TRBD1. Germline lookup yields CDR1 MNHNS and CDR2 SASEGT. The length of the CDR3 is 17 residues. In DNA, the CDR3 is TGTGCCAGCAGTGAAGCGGGGTGGACAGGGAACACCGGGGAGCTGCTTTTT. It encodes CASSEAGWTGNTGELLF.

This clonotype was recorded many times. The rearrangement uses TRBV4-1 and TRBJ1-5; TRBD1 matches at 7 bases. CDR1 MGHRA and CDR2 YSYEKL come from the germline V gene. J lost 3 bases, V lost 1 base, and 6 bases had no gene match. CDR3 size: 16 residues. In DNA, the CDR3 is TGCGCCAGCAGCCAAGTAGGGGGACAGTACAATCAGCCCCAGCATTTT. Its protein is CASSQVGGQYNQPQHF.

The sample holds many counts of this clonotype. V is TRBV28 and J is TRBJ2-5; no reliable D call. From germline, CDR1 is MDHEN and CDR2 SYDVKM. There are 13 residues in the CDR3. Trimming took off 5 bases at V and 0 bases at J, with 7 bases between the two ends. For the CDR3, the DNA is TGTGCCAGCAGTGACGTTGACCAAGAGACCCAGTACTTC. Protein sequence: CASSDVDQETQYF.

Many counts were recorded for this clonotype. The J gene is TRBJ1-3, the V gene TRBV13; tentatively, D is TRBD1 (6 bases). CDR3 length: 15 residues. CDR1 PRHDT and CDR2 FYEKMQ come from the germline V gene (reference sequence). Trimming pared 2 bases from V and 3 bases from J, leaving 11 bases between. Here the CDR3 DNA reads TGTGCCAGCAGCTTACGCGGGGGCATTGGAAACACCATATATTTT. It encodes CASSLRGGIGNTIYF.

This clonotype was seen repeatedly, ten times or more. V gene TRBV20-1 combines with J gene TRBJ1-1; D is unresolved. This CDR3 has 13 residues. CDR1 DFQATT and CDR2 SNEGSKA come from the germline V gene (reference sequence). With 2 bases removed from V and 0 bases from J, the gap between germline ends came to 7 bases. The CDR3 DNA sequence: TGCAGTGCTAGACCAAGCTTGAACACTGAAGCTTTCTTT. This sequence encodes CSARPSLNTEAFF.

This clonotype has at least ten counts. V usage is TRBV2 and J usage is TRBJ1-3, with D unresolved. The CDR3 runs to 14 residues. Germline-derived CDR1 and CDR2 are SNHLY and FYNNEI. V was trimmed by 7 bases and J by 0 bases, leaving 10 bases between them. This chain's CDR3 is CASTESNSGNTIYF. The DNA for the CDR3 is TGTGCCAGCACAGAGAGTAACTCTGGAAACACCATATATTTT.

Comments on this clonotype: One base away lies a much larger clone, so this may be a sequencing read error. The genes are TRBV28 and TRBJ1-1; TRBD1 is a possible D gene (5 bases). This CDR3 region has 14 residues. Per germline, CDR1 MDHEN and CDR2 SYDVKM. CDR3 sequence (DNA): TGTGCCAGCGGACTAAGAGTGTGGGGCACTGAATCTTTCTTT. It codes for CASGLRVWGTESFF.

This chain uses TRBV3-1 with TRBJ2-7; maybe TRBD1 (6 bases). The V end lost 0 bases, the J end lost 2 bases, and 11 bases lay between the germline ends. The CDR3 covers 15 residues. Germline-derived CDR1 and CDR2 are LGHDT and YNNKEL (reference sequence). The CDR3 DNA reads TGTGCCAGCAGCCAAGACTACAGGGCCGCCTACGAGCAGTACTTC. It specifies CASSQDYRAAYEQYF.

This clonotype was observed at least ten times. This chain uses TRBV2 with TRBJ1-5; 11 positions agree with TRBD1. The V gene end was trimmed by 7 bases and the J gene end by 7 bases; junction bases not matched to a gene: 6. This CDR3 comprises 14 residues. Per germline, CDR1 SNHLY and CDR2 FYNNEI. The CDR3 region is CASMRDRGYQPQHF. In DNA form, the CDR3 reads TGTGCCAGCATGAGGGACAGGGGGTACCAGCCCCAGCATTTT.

The gene calls are TRBV20-1 and TRBJ2-2; D might be TRBD1 (6 bases). Per germline, CDR1 DFQATT and CDR2 SNEGSKA (reference sequence). The length of the CDR3 is 17 residues. V lost 0 bases, J lost 7 bases, and 21 bases lay in between. The CDR3 protein is CSARDPFGGEFSGELFF. The CDR3 DNA sequence: TGCAGTGCTAGAGACCCGTTTGGGGGCGAATTTAGCGGGGAGCTGTTTTTT.

At least ten counts were recorded for this clonotype. The V call is TRBV28, the J call TRBJ1-2; D not certain. V was clipped by 6 bases and J by 8 bases, with 13 bases between them. The CDR3 has 12 residues. Per germline, CDR1 MDHEN and CDR2 SYDVKM. CDR3 amino acids: CASSPARHGYTF. The DNA for the CDR3 is TGTGCCAGCAGCCCTGCACGTCACGGCTACACCTTC.

This clonotype was seen ten or more times. The V call is TRBV19, the J call TRBJ1-1, with D tentatively TRBD1 (5 bases). The germline gives CDR1 LNHDA, CDR2 SQIVND (reference sequence). CDR3 size: 15 residues. V lost 7 bases, J lost 1 base, and 16 bases lay in between. The CDR3 DNA reads TGTGCCAGTACCAAAAACGTCGGGGGGAACACTGAAGCTTTCTTT. Translating gives CASTKNVGGNTEAFF. The full variable domain, with the rest looked up from reference TRBV19 and TRBJ1-1, is DGGITQSPKYLFRKEGQNVTLSCEQNLNHDAMYWYRQDPGQGLRLIYYSQIVNDFQKGDIAEGYSVSREKKESFPLTVTSAQKNPTAFYLCASTKNVGGNTEAFFGQGTRLTVV.